The source of this TCR beta chain is a study of cytomegalovirus exposure and HLA in healthy donors. The wider study: Early release data held 85 million to 95 million unique TCRs from HLA-typed donors. Among 398 genotyped donors, around 80% fell in the Caucasian-associated ancestry cluster.

Use of 60 Vbeta and 13 Jbeta primers characterized the PCR. Sequencing used immunoSEQ multiplex PCR; TCRdb keeps in-frame clones, though not all of them. The sample lists about 190,000 clones, over 80% seen once, with roughly 6% in the top ten. General study results and limits: It was about 180 TCR beta chains that were listed as cytomegalovirus-associated. Certain sequence variants were highly shared and formed a cluster, and this cluster was likely a sequencing artifact.

Of note for this clone: Its antigen is unknown.

The material sequenced was PBMCs. This clonotype was obtained from a man aged 40-49 years in good health and CMV-seropositive.

CDR3 residues: CASSIMRHTGELFF. In DNA form, the CDR3 reads TGTGCCAGTAGTATAATGAGGCACACCGGGGAGCTGTTTTTT. The V gene is TRBV19, the J gene TRBJ2-2, with unresolved D. Germline loops: CDR1 LNHDA, CDR2 SQIVND (reference sequence). The V end was cut by 2 bases, the J end by 3 bases, with 7 bases between. The CDR3 is 14 residues long. Full variable domain (outside the CDR3, taken from reference TRBV19 and TRBJ2-2): DGGITQSPKYLFRKEGQNVTLSCEQNLNHDAMYWYRQDPGQGLRLIYYSQIVNDFQKGDIAEGYSVSREKKESFPLTVTSAQKNPTAFYLCASSIMRHTGELFFGEGSRLTVL.